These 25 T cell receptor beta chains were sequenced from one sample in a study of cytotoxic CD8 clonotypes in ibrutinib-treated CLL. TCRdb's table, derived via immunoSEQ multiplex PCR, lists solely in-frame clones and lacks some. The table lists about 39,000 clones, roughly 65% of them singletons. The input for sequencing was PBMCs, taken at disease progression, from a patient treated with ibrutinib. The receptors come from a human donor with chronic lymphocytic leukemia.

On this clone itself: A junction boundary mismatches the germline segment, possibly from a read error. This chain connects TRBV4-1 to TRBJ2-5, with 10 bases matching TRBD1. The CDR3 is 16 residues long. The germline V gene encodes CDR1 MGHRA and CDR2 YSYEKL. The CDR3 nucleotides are TGCGTCAGCAGCCAAGATCGACAGGGGGCGGGGGAGACCCAGTACTTC. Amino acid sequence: CVSSQDRQGAGETQYF.

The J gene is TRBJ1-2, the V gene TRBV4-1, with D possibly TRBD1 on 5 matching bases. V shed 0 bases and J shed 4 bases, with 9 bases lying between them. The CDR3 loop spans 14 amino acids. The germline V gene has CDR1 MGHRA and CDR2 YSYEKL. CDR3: CASSQERGTYGYTF. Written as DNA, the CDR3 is TGCGCCAGCAGCCAAGAGCGGGGGACCTATGGCTACACCTTC.

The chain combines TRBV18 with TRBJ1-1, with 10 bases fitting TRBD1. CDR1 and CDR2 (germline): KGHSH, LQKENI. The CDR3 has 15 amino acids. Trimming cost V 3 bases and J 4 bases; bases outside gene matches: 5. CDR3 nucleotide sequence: TGTGCCAGCTCACCTGGGACAGGGGCAGGCACTGAAGCTTTCTTT. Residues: CASSPGTGAGTEAFF.

The CDR3 DNA is TGTGCCAGCAGCGAGGGTGCTAGTTTTACCTACACCGGGGAGCTGTTTTTT. Translating it yields CASSEGASFTYTGELFF. V usage is TRBV9 and J usage is TRBJ2-2; no reliable D call. Germline CDR1 SGDLS, CDR2 YYNGEE. The CDR3 extends over 17 amino acids. Trimming left V 3 bases short and J 3 bases short, with 18 bases between.

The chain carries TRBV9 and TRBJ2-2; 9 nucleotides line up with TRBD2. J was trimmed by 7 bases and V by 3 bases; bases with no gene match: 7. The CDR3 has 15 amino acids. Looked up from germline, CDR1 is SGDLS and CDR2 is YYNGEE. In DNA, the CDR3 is TGTGCCAGCAGCGGTAGCGGGAGAGGTGTCGGGGAGCTGTTTTTT. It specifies CASSGSGRGVGELFF.

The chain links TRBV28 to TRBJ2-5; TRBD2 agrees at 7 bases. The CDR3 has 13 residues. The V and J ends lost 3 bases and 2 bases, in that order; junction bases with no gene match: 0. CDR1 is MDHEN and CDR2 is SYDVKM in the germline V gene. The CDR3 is CASSFGGQETQYF. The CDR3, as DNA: TGTGCCAGCAGTTTCGGGGGGCAAGAGACCCAGTACTTC.

The CDR3: CASSFNEGDGADTQYF. CDR3 nucleotide sequence: TGTGCCAGCAGTTTTAATGAGGGAGACGGCGCAGATACGCAGTATTTT. V gene TRBV27 combines with J gene TRBJ2-3, with D tentatively TRBD2 (5 bases). CDR3 length: 16 residues. The germline V gene has CDR1 MNHEY and CDR2 SMNVEV (reference sequence). Trimming cost V 3 bases and J 4 bases, with 17 bases left between them.

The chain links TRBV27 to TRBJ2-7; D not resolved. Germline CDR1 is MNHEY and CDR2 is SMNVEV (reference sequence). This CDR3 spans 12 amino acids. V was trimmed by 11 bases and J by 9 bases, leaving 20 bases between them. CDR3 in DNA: TGTGCCGGTGATCTAGGTCCTACTGTGCAGTACTTC. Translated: CAGDLGPTVQYF.

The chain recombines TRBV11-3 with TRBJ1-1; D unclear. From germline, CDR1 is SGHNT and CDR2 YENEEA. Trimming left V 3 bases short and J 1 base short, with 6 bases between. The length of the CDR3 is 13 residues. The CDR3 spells CASSLTPNTEAFF. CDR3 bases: TGTGCCAGCAGCTTGACGCCGAACACTGAAGCTTTCTTT.

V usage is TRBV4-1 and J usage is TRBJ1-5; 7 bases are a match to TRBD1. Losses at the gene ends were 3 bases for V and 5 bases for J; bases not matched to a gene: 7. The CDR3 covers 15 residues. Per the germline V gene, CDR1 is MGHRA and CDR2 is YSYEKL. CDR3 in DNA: TGCGCCAGCAGCCAGGACCGGGACAGCTATCAGCCCCAGCATTTT. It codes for CASSQDRDSYQPQHF.

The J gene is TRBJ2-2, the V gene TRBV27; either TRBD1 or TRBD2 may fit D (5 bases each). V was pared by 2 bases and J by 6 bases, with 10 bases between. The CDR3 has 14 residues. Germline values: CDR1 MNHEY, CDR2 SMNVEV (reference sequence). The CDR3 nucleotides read TGTGCCAGCAGTTTAGTTCGGGGCGCCGGGGAGCTGTTTTTT. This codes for CASSLVRGAGELFF.

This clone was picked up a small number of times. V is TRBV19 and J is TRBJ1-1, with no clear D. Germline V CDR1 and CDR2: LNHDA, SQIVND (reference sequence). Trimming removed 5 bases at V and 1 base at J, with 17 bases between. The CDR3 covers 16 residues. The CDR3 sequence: CASSSRTRSKNTEAFF. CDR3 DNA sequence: TGTGCCAGTAGTTCCCGGACTCGGAGCAAGAACACTGAAGCTTTCTTT.

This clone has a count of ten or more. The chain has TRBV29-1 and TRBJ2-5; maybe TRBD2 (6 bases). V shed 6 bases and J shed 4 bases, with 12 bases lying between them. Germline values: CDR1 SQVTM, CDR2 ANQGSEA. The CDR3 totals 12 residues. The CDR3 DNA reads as TGCAGCGTGGACTATCCGGTAGAGACCCAGTACTTC. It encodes CSVDYPVETQYF.

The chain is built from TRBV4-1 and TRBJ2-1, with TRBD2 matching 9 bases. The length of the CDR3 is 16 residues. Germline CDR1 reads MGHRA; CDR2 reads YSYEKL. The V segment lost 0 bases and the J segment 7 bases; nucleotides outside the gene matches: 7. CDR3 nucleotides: TGCGCCAGCAGCCAAGAGCGGCGGGAGGGGTGGAATGAGCAGTTCTTC. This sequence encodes CASSQERREGWNEQFF.

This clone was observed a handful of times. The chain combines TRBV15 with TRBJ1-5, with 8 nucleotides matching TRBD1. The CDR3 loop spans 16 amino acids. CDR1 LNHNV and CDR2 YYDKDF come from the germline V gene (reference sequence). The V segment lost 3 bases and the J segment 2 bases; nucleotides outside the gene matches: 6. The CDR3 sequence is CATSSRQGAGNQPQHF. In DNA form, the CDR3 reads TGTGCCACCAGCAGCCGTCAGGGGGCAGGCAATCAGCCCCAGCATTTT.

The CDR3 loop is CASSSAVGPGGTDTQYF. The CDR3 DNA sequence: TGTGCCAGCAGCTCAGCTGTGGGCCCGGGAGGCACAGATACGCAGTATTTT. The chain links TRBV11-2 to TRBJ2-3; possible D gene TRBD2, 6 bases. CDR1 is SGHAT, CDR2 FQNNGV, per germline. The CDR3 runs 17 residues. V was clipped by 4 bases and J by 1 base, with 18 bases between them.

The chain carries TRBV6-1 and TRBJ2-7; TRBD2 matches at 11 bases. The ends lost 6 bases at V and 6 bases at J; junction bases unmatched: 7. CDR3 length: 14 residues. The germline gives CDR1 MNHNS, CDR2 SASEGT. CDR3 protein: CASRAGTSGSEQYF. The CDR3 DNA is TGTGCCAGCAGAGCCGGGACTAGCGGATCCGAGCAGTACTTC.

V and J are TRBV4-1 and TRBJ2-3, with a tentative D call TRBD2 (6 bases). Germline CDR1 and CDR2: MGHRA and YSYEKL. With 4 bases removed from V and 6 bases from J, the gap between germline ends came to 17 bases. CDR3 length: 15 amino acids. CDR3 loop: CASSLTGTVTDTQYF. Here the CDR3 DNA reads TGCGCCAGCAGCCTGACCGGGACTGTGACGGATACGCAGTATTTT.

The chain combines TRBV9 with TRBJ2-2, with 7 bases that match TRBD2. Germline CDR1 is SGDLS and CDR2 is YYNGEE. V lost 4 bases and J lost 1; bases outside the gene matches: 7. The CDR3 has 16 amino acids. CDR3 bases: TGTGCCAGCAGCCCCCGGACTAGTAAGAACACCGGGGAGCTGTTTTTT. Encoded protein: CASSPRTSKNTGELFF.

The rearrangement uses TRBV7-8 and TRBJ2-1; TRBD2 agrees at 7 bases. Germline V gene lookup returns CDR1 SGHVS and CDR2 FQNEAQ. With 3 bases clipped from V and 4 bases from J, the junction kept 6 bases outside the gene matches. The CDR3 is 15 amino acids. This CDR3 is CASSFLAEPYNEQFF. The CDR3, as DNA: TGTGCCAGCAGCTTCCTAGCGGAACCTTACAATGAGCAGTTCTTC. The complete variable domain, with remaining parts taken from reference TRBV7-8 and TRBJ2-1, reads GAGVSQSPRYKVAKRGQDVALRCDPISGHVSLFWYQQALGQGPEFLTYFQNEAQLDKSGLPSDRFFAERPEGSVSTLKIQRTQQEDSAVYLCASSFLAEPYNEQFFGPGTRLTVL.

CDR3 amino acids: CASQDLNTEAFF. CDR3 DNA: TGTGCCAGCCAGGATTTGAACACTGAAGCTTTCTTT. The rearrangement joins TRBV7-6 to TRBJ1-1; D unresolved. The CDR3 is made up of 12 amino acids. With 8 bases removed from V and 0 bases from J, the gap between germline ends came to 7 bases. CDR1 is SGHVS and CDR2 is FNYEAQ in the germline V gene.

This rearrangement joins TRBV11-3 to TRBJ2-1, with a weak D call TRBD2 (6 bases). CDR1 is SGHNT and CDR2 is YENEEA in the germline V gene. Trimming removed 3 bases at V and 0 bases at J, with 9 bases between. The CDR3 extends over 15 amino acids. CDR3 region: CASSFGGGSYNEQFF. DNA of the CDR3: TGTGCCAGCAGCTTTGGGGGAGGCTCCTACAATGAGCAGTTCTTC. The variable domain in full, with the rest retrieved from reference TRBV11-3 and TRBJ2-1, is EAGVVQSPRYKIIEKKQPVAFWCNPISGHNTLYWYLQNLGQGPELLIRYENEEAVDDSQLPKDRFSAERLKGVDSTLKIQPAELGDSAVYLCASSFGGGSYNEQFFGPGTRLTVL.

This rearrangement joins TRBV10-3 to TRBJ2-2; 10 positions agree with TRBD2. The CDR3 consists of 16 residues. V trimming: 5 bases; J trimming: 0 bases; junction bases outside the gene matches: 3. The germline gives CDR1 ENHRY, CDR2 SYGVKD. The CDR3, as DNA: TGTGCCATCAGTAAAGCGGGAGGGTCGAACACCGGGGAGCTGTTTTTT. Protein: CAISKAGGSNTGELFF.

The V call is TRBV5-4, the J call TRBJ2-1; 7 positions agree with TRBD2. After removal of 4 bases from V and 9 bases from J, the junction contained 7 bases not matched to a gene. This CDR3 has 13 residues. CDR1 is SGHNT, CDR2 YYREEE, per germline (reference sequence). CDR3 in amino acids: CASSPGGVGEQFF. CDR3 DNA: TGTGCCAGCAGCCCGGGGGGAGTTGGTGAGCAGTTCTTC.

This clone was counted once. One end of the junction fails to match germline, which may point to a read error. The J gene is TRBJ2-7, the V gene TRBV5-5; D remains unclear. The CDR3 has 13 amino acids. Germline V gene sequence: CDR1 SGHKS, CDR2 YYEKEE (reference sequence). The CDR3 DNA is TGTTCCAGCAGCTTAGGTGGGGCCTACGAGCAGTACTTC. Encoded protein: CSSSLGGAYEQYF.